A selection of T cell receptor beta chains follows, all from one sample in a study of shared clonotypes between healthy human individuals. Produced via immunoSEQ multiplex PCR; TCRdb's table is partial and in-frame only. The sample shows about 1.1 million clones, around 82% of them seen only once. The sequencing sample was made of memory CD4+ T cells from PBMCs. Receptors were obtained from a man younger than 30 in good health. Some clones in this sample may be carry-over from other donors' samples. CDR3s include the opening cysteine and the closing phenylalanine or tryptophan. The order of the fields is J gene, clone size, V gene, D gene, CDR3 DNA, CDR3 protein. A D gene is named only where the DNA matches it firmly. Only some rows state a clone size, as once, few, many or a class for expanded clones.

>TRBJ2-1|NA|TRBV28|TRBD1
TGTGCCAGCAGTTTAAGGGCACAGGGGGCCTACAATGAGCAGTTCTTC
CASSLRAQGAYNEQFF
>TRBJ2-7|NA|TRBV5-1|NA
TGCGCCAGCAGCTTGGGCCCTCGGACGGGCTACGAGCAGTACTTC
CASSLGPRTGYEQYF
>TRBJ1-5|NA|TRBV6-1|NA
TGTGCCAGCAGTGACAGTCGGCCAGCGATCAGGATTCGGCATTTT
CASSDSRPAIRIRHF
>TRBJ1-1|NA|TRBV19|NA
TGTGCCAGTACTCGGACAGCGAACACTGAAGCTTTCTTT
CASTRTANTEAFF
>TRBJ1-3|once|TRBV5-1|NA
TGCGCCAGCAGCCCCGCGAAAGTATCGGTGGGTGACACCATATATTTT
CASSPAKVSVGDTIYF
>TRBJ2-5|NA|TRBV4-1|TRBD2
TGCGCCAGCAGCCCACCCTCCGGGACTAGCGGGAGAAAGACCCAGTACTTC
CASSPPSGTSGRKTQYF
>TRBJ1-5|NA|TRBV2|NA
TGTGCCAGCAGGAGAGGGGACAATCAGCCCCAGCATTTT
CASRRGDNQPQHF
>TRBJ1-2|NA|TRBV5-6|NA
TGTGCCAGCCTAAACTCGGGCGGAGACTATGGCTACACCTTC
CASLNSGGDYGYTF
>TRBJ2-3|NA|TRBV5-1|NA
TGCGCCAGCAGCCCTTATACTAGCACAGATACGCAGTATTTT
CASSPYTSTDTQYF
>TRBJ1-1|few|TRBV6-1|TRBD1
TGTGCCAGCAGTACAGGGGGACCTGAAGCTTTCTTT
CASSTGGPEAFF
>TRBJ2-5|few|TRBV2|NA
TGTGCCAGCAGAACCGACCAAGAGACCCAGTACTTC
CASRTDQETQYF
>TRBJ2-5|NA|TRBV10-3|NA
TGTGCCATCAGTGAGACAGGAGGGCAAGAGACCCAGTACTTC
CAISETGGQETQYF
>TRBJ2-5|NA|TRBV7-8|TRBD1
TGTGCCAGCAGCTTAGGGGAGTGGCGACAGGGGGCTATGGCCCGGGAGACCCAGTACTTC
CASSLGEWRQGAMARETQYF
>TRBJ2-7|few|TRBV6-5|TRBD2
TGTGCCAGCAGTCGACTAGCGGGAGGGCCCTACGAGCAGTACTTC
CASSRLAGGPYEQYF
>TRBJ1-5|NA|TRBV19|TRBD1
TGTGCCAGTAATTCCGGACAGGGCTATCAGCCCCAGCATTTT
CASNSGQGYQPQHF